Shown below are 6 T cell receptor beta chains from a single sample sequenced in a study of molecular identifiers for immune sequencing clone quantification. TCRdb called the PCR reads again in MiXCR, with one record for every CDR3 protein. The sample includes some 590,000 distinct CDR3 sequences, around 25% of them seen just once. The specimen sequenced was naive CD8+ T cells from blood, with Jurkat cell RNA spiked in. The subset: FACS-sorted CD8+CD4-CCR7+CD45RA+ naive T cells. The receptors stem from a human donor in good health. Some libraries in this study had Jurkat cell RNA spiked in.

As concerns this clonotype: Because it lacks the conserved phenylalanine or tryptophan at the end, this CDR3 is likely a read error. The chain recombines TRBV27 with TRBJ2-7; D not resolved. The CDR3 runs to 13 residues. Germline V gene data show CDR1 as MNHEY and CDR2 as SMNVEV (reference sequence). V shed 6 bases and J shed 3 bases, with 12 bases lying between them. CDR3 in amino acids: CASSRTAVYEQYL. The CDR3 DNA follows: TGTGCCAGCAGCAGGACGGCAGTCTACGAGCAGTACTTA.

This chain uses TRBV4-3 with TRBJ2-7; D is ambiguous. The V and J ends lost 5 bases and 7 bases respectively, with 15 bases between them. In germline, CDR1 is LGHNA, CDR2 YSLEER. The CDR3 is made up of 13 amino acids. CDR3 residues: CASSLRHGREQYF. The CDR3 nucleotides read TGCGCCAGCAGCTTACGACACGGCCGGGAGCAGTACTTC.

This clonotype has a single count. This may arise from a read error, as a much more abundant clone is one base away. The chain uses TRBV20-1 and TRBJ2-1; no firm D call. This CDR3 has 13 residues. The germline gives CDR1 DFQATT, CDR2 SNEGSKA (reference sequence). With 0 bases removed from V and 3 bases from J, the gap between germline ends came to 6 bases. In DNA, the CDR3 is TGCAGTGCTAGAGAGTTCAACTACAATGAGCAGTTCTTC. It encodes CSAREFNYNEQFF.

The rearrangement links TRBV28 to TRBJ2-2; no clear D. Germline V lookup: CDR1 MDHEN, CDR2 SYDVKM. The CDR3 contains 16 residues. V dropped 6 bases and J dropped 6 bases, with 20 bases sitting between them. This CDR3 reads CASRPGDGFWAGELFF. CDR3 DNA sequence: TGTGCCAGCAGACCAGGTGATGGTTTTTGGGCCGGGGAGCTGTTTTTT.

This clonotype was picked up a small number of times. The J gene is TRBJ1-4, the V gene TRBV2; the D is unclear. CDR1 SNHLY and CDR2 FYNNEI come from the germline V gene. V dropped 3 bases and J dropped 0 bases, with 5 bases sitting between them. The CDR3 consists of 14 residues. CDR3 loop: CASSDWATNEKLFF. For the CDR3, the DNA is TGTGCCAGCAGTGACTGGGCAACTAATGAAAAACTGTTTTTT.

This clonotype was observed many times. The chain links TRBV7-2 to TRBJ2-3, with TRBD2 matching 12 bases. The germline V gene encodes CDR1 SGHTA and CDR2 FQGNSA. V lost 2 bases and J lost 5; bases outside the gene matches: 8. The CDR3 totals 17 residues. The CDR3 coding sequence is TGTGCCAGCAGCTTAATTCCGGCTAGCGGGGGGGTAGATACGCAGTATTTT. Protein product: CASSLIPASGGVDTQYF. Using reference TRBV7-2 and TRBJ2-3 for the parts outside the CDR3, the full variable domain is GAGVSQSPSNKVTEKGKDVELRCDPISGHTALYWYRQSLGQGLEFLIYFQGNSAPDKSGLPSDRFSAERTGGSVSTLTIQRTQQEDSAVYLCASSLIPASGGVDTQYFGPGTRLTVL.